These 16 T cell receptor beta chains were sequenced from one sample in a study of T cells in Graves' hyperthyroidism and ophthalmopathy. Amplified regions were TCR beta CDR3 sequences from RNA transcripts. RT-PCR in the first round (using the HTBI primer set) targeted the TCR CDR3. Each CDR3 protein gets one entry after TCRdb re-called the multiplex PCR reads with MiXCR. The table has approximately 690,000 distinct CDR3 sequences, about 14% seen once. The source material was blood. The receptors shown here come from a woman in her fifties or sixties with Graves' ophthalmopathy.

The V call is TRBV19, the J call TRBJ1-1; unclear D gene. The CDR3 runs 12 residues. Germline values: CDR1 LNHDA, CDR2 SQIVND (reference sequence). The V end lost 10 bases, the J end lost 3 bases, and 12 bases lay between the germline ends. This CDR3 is CAKPNRDTEAFF. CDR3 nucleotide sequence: TGTGCCAAACCTAACAGAGACACTGAAGCTTTCTTT.

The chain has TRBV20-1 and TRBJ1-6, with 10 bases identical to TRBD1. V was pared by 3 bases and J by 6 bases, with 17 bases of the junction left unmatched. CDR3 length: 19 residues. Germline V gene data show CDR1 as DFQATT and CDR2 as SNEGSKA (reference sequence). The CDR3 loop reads CSARGFGTGEIGFNSPLHF. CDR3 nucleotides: TGCAGTGCTAGGGGGTTCGGGACAGGGGAAATCGGCTTTAATTCACCCCTCCACTTT.

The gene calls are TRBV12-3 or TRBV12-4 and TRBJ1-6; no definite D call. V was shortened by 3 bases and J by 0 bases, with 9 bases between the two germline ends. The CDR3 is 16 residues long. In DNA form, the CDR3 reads TGTGCCAGCAGTTTTGACGGGAGCTCCTATAATTCACCCCTCCACTTT. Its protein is CASSFDGSSYNSPLHF.

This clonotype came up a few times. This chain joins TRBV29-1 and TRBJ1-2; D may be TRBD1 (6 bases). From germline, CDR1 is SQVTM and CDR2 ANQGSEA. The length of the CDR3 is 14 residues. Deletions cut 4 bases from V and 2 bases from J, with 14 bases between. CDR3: CSVAVGTINYGYTF. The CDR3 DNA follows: TGCAGCGTTGCAGTCGGGACAATAAACTATGGCTACACCTTC.

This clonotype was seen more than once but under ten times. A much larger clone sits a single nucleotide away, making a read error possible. The chain's CDR3 is CASSHSNQPQHF. In nucleotides, the CDR3 is TGTGCCAGCAGCCATAGCAATCAGCCCCAGCATTTT. V usage is TRBV12-3 or TRBV12-4 and J usage is TRBJ1-5; no clear D gene. The CDR3 extends over 12 amino acids. V dropped 6 bases and J dropped 0 bases, with 3 bases sitting between them.

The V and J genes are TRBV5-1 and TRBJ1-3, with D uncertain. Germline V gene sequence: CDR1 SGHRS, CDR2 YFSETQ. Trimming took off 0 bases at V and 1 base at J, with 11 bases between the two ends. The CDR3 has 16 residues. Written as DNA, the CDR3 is TGCGCCAGCAGCTTGGCCCTTAGAAAGTCTGGAAACACCATATATTTT. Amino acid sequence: CASSLALRKSGNTIYF. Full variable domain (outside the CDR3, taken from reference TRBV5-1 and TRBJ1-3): KAGVTQTPRYLIKTRGQQVTLSCSPISGHRSVSWYQQTPGQGLQFLFEYFSETQRNKGNFPGRFSGRQFSNSRSEMNVSTLELGDSALYLCASSLALRKSGNTIYFGEGSWLTVV.

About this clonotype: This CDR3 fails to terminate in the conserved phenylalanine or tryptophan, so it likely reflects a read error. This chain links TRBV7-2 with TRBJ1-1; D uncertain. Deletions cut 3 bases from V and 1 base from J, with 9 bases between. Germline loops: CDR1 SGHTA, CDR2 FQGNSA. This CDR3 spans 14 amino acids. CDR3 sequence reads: CASSLTSPNTEAFL. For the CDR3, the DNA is TGTGCCAGCAGCTTGACGTCTCCGAACACTGAAGCTTTCCTT.

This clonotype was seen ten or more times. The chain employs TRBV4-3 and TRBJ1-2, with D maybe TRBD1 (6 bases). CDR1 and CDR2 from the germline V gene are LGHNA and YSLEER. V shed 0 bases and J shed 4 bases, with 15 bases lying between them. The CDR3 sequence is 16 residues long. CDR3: CASSQDRGGAGYGYTF. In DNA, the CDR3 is TGCGCCAGCAGCCAAGATAGGGGGGGCGCCGGCTATGGCTACACCTTC.

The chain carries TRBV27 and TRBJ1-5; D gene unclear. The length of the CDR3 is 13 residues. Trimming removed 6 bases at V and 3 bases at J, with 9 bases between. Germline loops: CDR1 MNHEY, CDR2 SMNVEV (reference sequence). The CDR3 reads CASRSGLNQPQHF. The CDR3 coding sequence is TGTGCCAGCAGGTCCGGTCTCAATCAGCCCCAGCATTTT.

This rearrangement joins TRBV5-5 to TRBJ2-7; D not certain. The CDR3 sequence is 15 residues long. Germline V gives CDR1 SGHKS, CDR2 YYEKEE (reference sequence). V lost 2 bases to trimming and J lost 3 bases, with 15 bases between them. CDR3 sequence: CASSLFLVADYEQYF. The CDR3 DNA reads TGTGCCAGCAGCTTATTTTTGGTAGCAGACTACGAGCAGTACTTC.

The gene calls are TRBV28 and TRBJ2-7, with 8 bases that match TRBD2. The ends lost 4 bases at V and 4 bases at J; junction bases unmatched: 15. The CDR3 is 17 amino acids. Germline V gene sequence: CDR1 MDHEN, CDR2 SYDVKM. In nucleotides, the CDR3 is TGTGCCAGCAGTTCGATTGTAGCGGGAATTGAATGGTACGAGCAGTACTTC. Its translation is CASSSIVAGIEWYEQYF.

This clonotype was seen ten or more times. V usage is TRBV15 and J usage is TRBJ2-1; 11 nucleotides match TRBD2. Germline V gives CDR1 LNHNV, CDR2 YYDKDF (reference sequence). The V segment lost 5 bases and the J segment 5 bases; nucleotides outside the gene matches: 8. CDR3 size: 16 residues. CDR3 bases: TGTGCCACCAGCGGTTTTAGCGGGAGGGTAAACAATGAGCAGTTCTTC. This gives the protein CATSGFSGRVNNEQFF.

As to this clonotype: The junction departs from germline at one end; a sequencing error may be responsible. The CDR3 DNA sequence: TGTGCCTGCAGTCTTGGCCCGAGGTACAATGAGCAGTTCTTC. Protein product: CACSLGPRYNEQFF. The chain carries TRBV28 and TRBJ2-1, with D uncertain. This CDR3 spans 14 amino acids. Germline V gives CDR1 MDHEN, CDR2 SYDVKM.

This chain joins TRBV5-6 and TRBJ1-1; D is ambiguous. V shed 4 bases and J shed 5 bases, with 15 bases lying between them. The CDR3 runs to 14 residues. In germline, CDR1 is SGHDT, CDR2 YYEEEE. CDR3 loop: CASSSLGPGTEAFF. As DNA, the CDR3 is TGTGCCAGCAGCAGTTTAGGTCCCGGGACTGAAGCTTTCTTT.

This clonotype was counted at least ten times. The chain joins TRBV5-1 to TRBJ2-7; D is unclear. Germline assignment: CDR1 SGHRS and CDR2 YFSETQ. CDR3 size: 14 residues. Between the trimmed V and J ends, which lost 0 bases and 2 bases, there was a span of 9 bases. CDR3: CASSLDSEAYEQYF. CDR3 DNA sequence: TGCGCCAGCAGCTTGGACAGCGAAGCCTACGAGCAGTACTTC.

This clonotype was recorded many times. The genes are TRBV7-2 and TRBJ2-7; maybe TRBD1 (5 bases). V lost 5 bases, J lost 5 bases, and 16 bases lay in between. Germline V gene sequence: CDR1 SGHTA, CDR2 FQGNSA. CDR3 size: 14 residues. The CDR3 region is CASSNQGFMNEQYF. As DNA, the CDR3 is TGTGCCAGCAGCAACCAGGGATTTATGAACGAGCAGTACTTC.